The clone carrying this T cell receptor (beta chain) was recorded at least ten times. Its specificity is not known. The sample comes from a study of blood T cells in healthy people across ages. Study as a whole: Template switching caught about one barcoded beta molecule for each two T cells. Overall study findings and caveats: Strong correlation was found linking TCR beta diversity to naive T cell percentage.

Through a sample-barcoded 5' primer and a J-beta primer mix, a second PCR was run for about 6 to 11 cycles. A tag from a template-switch adaptor with 12 random nucleotides marked each cDNA molecule. TCRdb analysed the 5' RACE reads with MiXCR anew, one entry per CDR3 protein. The sample lists some 1.5 million distinct CDR3 sequences, 25% to 30% occurring once. V lost 5 bases and J 0 bases, leaving 17 bases between the germline ends. Germline values: CDR1 SGHTA, CDR2 FQGNSA. The CDR3 runs to 16 residues. Sequenced material: blood. This TCR came from a woman aged 25 to 45 in good health. V usage is TRBV7-2 and J usage is TRBJ2-7; TRBD1 or TRBD2 may be the D gene (5 bases each). The CDR3 region has the DNA TGTGCCAGCAGCCACCCTGCTGGGACCTACTCCTACGAGCAGTACTTC. Protein: CASSHPAGTYSYEQYF. Together with reference TRBV7-2 and TRBJ2-7, the CDR3 gives the full variable domain: GAGVSQSPSNKVTEKGKDVELRCDPISGHTALYWYRQSLGQGLEFLIYFQGNSAPDKSGLPSDRFSAERTGGSVSTLTIQRTQQEDSAVYLCASSHPAGTYSYEQYFGPGTRLTVT.